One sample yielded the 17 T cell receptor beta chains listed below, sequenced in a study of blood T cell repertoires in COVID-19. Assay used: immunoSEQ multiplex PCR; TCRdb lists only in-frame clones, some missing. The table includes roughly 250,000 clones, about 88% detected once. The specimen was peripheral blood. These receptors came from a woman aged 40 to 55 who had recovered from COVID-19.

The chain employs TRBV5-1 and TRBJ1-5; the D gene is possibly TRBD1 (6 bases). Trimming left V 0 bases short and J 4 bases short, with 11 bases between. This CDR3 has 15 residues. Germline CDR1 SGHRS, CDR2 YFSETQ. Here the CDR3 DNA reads TGCGCCAGCAGCTTGGGGACAGTGGGAAATCAGCCCCAGCATTTT. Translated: CASSLGTVGNQPQHF.

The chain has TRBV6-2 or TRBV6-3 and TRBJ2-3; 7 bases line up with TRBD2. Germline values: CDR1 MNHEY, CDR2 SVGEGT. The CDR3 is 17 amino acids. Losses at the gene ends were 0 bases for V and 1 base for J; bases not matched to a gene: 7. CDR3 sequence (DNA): TGTGCCAGCAGTTACTCGATCCACCGGGGGGGCACAGATACGCAGTATTTT. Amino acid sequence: CASSYSIHRGGTDTQYF.

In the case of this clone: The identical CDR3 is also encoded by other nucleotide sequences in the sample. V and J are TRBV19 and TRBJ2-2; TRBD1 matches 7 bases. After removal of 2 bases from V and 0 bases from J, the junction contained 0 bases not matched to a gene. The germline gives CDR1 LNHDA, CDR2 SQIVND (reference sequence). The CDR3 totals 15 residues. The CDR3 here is CASSIQGANTGELFF. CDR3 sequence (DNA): TGTGCCAGTAGTATACAGGGGGCGAACACCGGGGAGCTGTTTTTT.

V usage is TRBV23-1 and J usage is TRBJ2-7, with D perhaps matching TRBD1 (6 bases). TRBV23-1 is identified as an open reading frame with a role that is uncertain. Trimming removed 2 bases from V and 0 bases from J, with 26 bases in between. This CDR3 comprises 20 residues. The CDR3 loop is CASSQPKTAAGTKSSYEQYF. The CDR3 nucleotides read TGCGCCAGCAGTCAACCCAAAACCGCCGCCGGGACAAAGAGCTCCTACGAGCAGTACTTC.

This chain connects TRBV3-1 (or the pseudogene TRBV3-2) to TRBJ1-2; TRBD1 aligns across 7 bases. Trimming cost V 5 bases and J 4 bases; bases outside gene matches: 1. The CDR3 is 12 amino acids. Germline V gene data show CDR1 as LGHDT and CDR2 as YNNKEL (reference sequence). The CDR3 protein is CASSRQGYGYTF. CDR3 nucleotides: TGTGCCAGCAGCAGACAGGGCTATGGCTACACCTTC.

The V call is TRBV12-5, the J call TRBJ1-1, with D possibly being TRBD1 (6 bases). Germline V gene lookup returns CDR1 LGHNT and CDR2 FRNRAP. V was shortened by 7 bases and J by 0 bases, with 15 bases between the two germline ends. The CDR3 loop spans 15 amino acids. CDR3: CASDNTGIMNTEAFF. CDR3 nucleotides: TGTGCTAGTGACAACACAGGGATCATGAACACTGAAGCTTTCTTT.

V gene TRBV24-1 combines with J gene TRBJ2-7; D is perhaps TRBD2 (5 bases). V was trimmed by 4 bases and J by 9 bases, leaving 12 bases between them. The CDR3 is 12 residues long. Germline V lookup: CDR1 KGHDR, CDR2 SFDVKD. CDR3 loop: CATSEVRGVQYF. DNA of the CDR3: TGTGCCACCAGTGAAGTTCGGGGTGTGCAGTACTTC.

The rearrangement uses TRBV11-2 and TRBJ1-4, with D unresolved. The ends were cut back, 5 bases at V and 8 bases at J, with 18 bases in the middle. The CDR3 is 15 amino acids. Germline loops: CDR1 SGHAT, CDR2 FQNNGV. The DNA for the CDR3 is TGTGCCAGCAGCATAGTCGAGGGCCGAGGCGAAAAACTGTTTTTT. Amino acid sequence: CASSIVEGRGEKLFF. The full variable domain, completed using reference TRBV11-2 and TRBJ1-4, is EAGVAQSPRYKIIEKRQSVAFWCNPISGHATLYWYQQILGQGPKLLIQFQNNGVVDDSQLPKDRFSAERLKGVDSTLKIQPAKLEDSAVYLCASSIVEGRGEKLFFGSGTQLSVL.

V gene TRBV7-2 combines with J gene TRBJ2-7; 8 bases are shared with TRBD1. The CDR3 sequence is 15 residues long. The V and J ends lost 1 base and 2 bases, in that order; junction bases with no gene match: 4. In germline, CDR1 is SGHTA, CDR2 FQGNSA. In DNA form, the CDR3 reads TGTGCCAGCAGCTTAGACAGGGGGGCCACCTACGAGCAGTACTTC. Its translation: CASSLDRGATYEQYF.

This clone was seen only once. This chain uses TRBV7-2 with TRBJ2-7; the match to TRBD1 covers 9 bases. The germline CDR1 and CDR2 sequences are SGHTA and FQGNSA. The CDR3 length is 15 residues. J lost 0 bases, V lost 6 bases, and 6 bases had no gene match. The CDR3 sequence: CASRSPGQGSYEQYF. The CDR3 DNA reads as TGTGCCAGCAGGTCCCCGGGACAGGGCTCCTACGAGCAGTACTTC.

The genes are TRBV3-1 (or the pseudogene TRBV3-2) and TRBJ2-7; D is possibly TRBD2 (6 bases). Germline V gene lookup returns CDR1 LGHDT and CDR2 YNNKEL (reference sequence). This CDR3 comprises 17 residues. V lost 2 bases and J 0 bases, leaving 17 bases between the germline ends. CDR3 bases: TGTGCCAGCAGCCAACACCGAGGGACTGCCAGCTCCTACGAGCAGTACTTC. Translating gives CASSQHRGTASSYEQYF.

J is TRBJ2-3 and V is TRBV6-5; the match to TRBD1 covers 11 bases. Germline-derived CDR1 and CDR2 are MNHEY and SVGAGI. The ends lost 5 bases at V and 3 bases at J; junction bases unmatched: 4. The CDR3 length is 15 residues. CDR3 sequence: CASSRDRGRTDTQYF. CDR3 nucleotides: TGTGCCAGCAGTAGGGACAGGGGGAGAACAGATACGCAGTATTTT.

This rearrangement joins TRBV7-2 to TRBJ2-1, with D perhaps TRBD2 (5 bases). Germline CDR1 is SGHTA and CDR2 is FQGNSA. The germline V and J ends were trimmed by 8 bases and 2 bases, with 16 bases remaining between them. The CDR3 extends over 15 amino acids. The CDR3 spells CASLLGQAPYNEQFF. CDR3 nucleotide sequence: TGTGCCAGCTTACTAGGGCAGGCCCCCTACAATGAGCAGTTCTTC.

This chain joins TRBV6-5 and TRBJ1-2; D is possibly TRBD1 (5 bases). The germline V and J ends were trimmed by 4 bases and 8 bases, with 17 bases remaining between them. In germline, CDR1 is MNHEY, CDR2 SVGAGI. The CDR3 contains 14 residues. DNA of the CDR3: TGTGCCAGCAGTTTCCAGGGCCGTGGATCCGGCTACACCTTC. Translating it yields CASSFQGRGSGYTF.

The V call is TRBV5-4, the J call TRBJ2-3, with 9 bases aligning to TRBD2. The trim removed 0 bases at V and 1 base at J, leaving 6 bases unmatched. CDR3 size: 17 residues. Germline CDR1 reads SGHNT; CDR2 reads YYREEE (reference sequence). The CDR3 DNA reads TGTGCCAGCAGCTTGGGGGCCCGGACTAGCGGCACAGATACGCAGTATTTT. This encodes CASSLGARTSGTDTQYF.

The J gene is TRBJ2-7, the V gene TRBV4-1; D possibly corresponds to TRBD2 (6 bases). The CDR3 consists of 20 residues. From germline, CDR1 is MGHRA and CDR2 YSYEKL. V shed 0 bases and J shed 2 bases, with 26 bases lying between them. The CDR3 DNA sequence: TGCGCCAGCAGCCAAGACCCCAACGTCACTTTACCCGGGACTCCCTACGAGCAGTACTTC. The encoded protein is CASSQDPNVTLPGTPYEQYF.

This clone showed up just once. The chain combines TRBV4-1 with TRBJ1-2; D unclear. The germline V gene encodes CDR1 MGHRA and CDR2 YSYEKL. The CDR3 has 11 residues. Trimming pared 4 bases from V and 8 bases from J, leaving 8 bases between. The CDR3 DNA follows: TGCGCCAGCAGCCCCGCGGCCGGCTACACCTTC. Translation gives CASSPAAGYTF.